This T cell receptor (beta chain) was recorded in a study of human thymus T cells. General observations from the study: Blood and thymic repertoires both appeared biased in V and J gene usage.

It was healthy Finnish infants having corrective surgery for congenital heart defects who were the donors. Regarding this clone: Antigen unknown.

Trimming removed 0 bases at V and 1 base at J, with 5 bases between. The CDR3 contains 13 residues. Per germline, CDR1 SGHRS and CDR2 YFSETQ. Using immunoSEQ multiplex PCR, the repertoire was profiled, and TCRdb retains in-frame clones only, with some absent. Here the sample spans about 46,000 clones, around 95% being singletons. V gene TRBV5-1 combines with J gene TRBJ2-7; D is uncertain. This TCR was recovered from a girl less than two years old with a congenital heart defect but otherwise immunologically healthy. The sequenced sample consisted of blood. The CDR3 is CASSLGRSYEQYF. The CDR3 coding sequence is TGCGCCAGCAGCTTGGGGCGGTCCTACGAGCAGTACTTC.